The 11 T cell receptor beta chains below come from one sample, sequenced in a study of blood T cell repertoires in COVID-19 (TCRdb year 2020). Library preparation was by the immunoSEQ multiplex PCR assay. Entries here come from immuneACCESS through TCRdb and include only in-frame sequences with V and J called. Some clones fail to appear in such tables; in the studies checked, an unresolved V gene covers under half of the shortfall, and the cause of the remainder is unknown. The sample records over 150,000 clones, around nine tenths of which are singletons. The biggest ten clones account for approximately 10% of the sample. What was sequenced was peripheral blood. The receptors derive from a woman in her 70s with COVID-19, enrolled during active disease.

The J gene is TRBJ1-4, the V gene TRBV4-1, with TRBD1 identical over 7 bases. The CDR3 spans 14 residues. J lost 8 bases, V lost 4 bases, and 7 bases had no gene match. Germline assignment: CDR1 MGHRA and CDR2 YSYEKL. This chain's CDR3 is CASSLTGVGEKLFF. The CDR3 region has the DNA TGCGCCAGCAGCCTTACAGGGGTGGGGGAAAAACTGTTTTTT.

The V gene is TRBV4-2, the J gene TRBJ2-1; a possible D gene is TRBD2 (6 bases). Trimming took off 5 bases at V and 4 bases at J, with 12 bases between the two ends. The CDR3 is made up of 14 amino acids. Germline CDR1 reads LGHNA; CDR2 reads YNFKEQ. CDR3 sequence: CASSSGGKYNEQFF. CDR3 DNA: TGTGCCAGCAGCTCCGGGGGTAAATACAATGAGCAGTTCTTC.

The V gene is TRBV5-1, the J gene TRBJ1-4; D not certain. The CDR3 extends over 12 amino acids. Germline loops: CDR1 SGHRS, CDR2 YFSETQ. V was pared by 10 bases and J by 4 bases, with 11 bases between. CDR3 loop: CARRGFNEKLFF. CDR3 DNA: TGCGCCCGTCGAGGCTTTAATGAAAAACTGTTTTTT. Complete variable domain (other parts from reference TRBV5-1 and TRBJ1-4): KAGVTQTPRYLIKTRGQQVTLSCSPISGHRSVSWYQQTPGQGLQFLFEYFSETQRNKGNFPGRFSGRQFSNSRSEMNVSTLELGDSALYLCARRGFNEKLFFGSGTQLSVL.

The J gene is TRBJ2-1, the V gene TRBV5-1, with TRBD2 as a possible D gene (7 bases). Trimming removed 6 bases at V and 2 bases at J, with 15 bases between. CDR3 size: 15 residues. Germline CDR1 and CDR2: SGHRS and YFSETQ. The CDR3 DNA is TGCGCCAGCAATGGGGGCGGGGGAGCCTACAATGAGCAGTTCTTC. Amino acid sequence: CASNGGGGAYNEQFF.

The rearrangement links TRBV21-1 to TRBJ2-7; TRBD2 is taken as the D call from the table, unchecked against the DNA. TRBV21-1 is deemed a pseudogene. This CDR3 comprises 14 residues. This CDR3 reads CASPRGLAGVEQYF. CDR3 DNA sequence: TGTGCCAGCCCCCGAGGACTAGCGGGGGTTGAGCAGTACTTC.

This chain joins TRBV7-8 and TRBJ2-5; TRBD2 matches at 8 bases. This CDR3 comprises 14 residues. The ends lost 4 bases at V and 1 base at J; junction bases unmatched: 2. Germline-derived CDR1 and CDR2 are SGHVS and FQNEAQ. CDR3 residues: CASSYSGAQETQYF. CDR3 sequence (DNA): TGTGCCAGCAGCTATAGCGGGGCCCAAGAGACCCAGTACTTC.

The chain carries TRBV28 and TRBJ1-3; D is undetermined. V dropped 5 bases and J dropped 0 bases, with 11 bases sitting between them. Germline CDR1 is MDHEN and CDR2 is SYDVKM. The CDR3 runs 15 residues. Here the CDR3 DNA reads TGTGCCAGCAGTCTCCACTTCGGCTCTGGAAACACCATATATTTT. Protein product: CASSLHFGSGNTIYF.

The gene calls are TRBV5-1 and TRBJ1-3; unclear D gene. Germline V CDR1 and CDR2: SGHRS, YFSETQ. V lost 0 bases and J 0 bases, leaving 13 bases between the germline ends. This CDR3 contains 17 residues. The CDR3 loop reads CASSLGAGLSSGNTIYF. The CDR3 DNA is TGCGCCAGCAGCTTGGGGGCAGGCCTCAGCTCTGGAAACACCATATATTTT.

The chain employs TRBV9 and TRBJ1-1; a possible D gene is TRBD1 (6 bases). Germline CDR1 and CDR2: SGDLS and YYNGEE. The CDR3 covers 15 residues. The V end lost 4 bases, the J end lost 1 base, and 14 bases lay between the germline ends. The CDR3, as DNA: TGTGCCAGCAGCCCCCGAGCGGGGGCGAACACTGAAGCTTTCTTT. Its protein is CASSPRAGANTEAFF.

This chain connects TRBV5-1 to TRBJ2-7; the match to TRBD1 covers 7 bases. V shed 3 bases and J 3 bases; nucleotides not matched to a gene: 6. CDR3 length equals 14 residues. Germline V lookup: CDR1 SGHRS, CDR2 YFSETQ. The CDR3 loop is CASSWDRMNYEQYF. CDR3 DNA: TGCGCCAGCAGCTGGGACAGAATGAACTACGAGCAGTACTTC. Supplemented by reference TRBV5-1 and TRBJ2-7, the full variable domain reads KAGVTQTPRYLIKTRGQQVTLSCSPISGHRSVSWYQQTPGQGLQFLFEYFSETQRNKGNFPGRFSGRQFSNSRSEMNVSTLELGDSALYLCASSWDRMNYEQYFGPGTRLTVT.

Comment on this clone: At the DNA level, this CDR3 is encoded by other sequences in the same sample as well. The chain combines TRBV5-4 with TRBJ2-7; 8 bases align to TRBD1. With 3 bases clipped from V and 2 bases from J, the junction kept 7 bases outside the gene matches. CDR3 size: 15 residues. Per germline, CDR1 SGHNT and CDR2 YYREEE (reference sequence). The CDR3 reads CASSYDRGQTYEQYF. Here the CDR3 DNA reads TGTGCCAGCAGCTATGACAGGGGCCAGACCTACGAGCAGTACTTC.